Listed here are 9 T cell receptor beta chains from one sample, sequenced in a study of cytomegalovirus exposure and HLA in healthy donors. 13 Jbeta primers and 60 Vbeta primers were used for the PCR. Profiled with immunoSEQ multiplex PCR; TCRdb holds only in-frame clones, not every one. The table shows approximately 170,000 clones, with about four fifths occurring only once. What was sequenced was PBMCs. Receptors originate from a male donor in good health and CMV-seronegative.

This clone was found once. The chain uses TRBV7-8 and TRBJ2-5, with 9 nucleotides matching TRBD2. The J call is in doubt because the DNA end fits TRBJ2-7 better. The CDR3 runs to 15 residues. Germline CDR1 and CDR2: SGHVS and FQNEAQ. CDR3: CASSLSLLAGREQYF. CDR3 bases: TGTGCCAGCAGCTTATCTTTGCTAGCGGGGCGCGAGCAGTACTTC.

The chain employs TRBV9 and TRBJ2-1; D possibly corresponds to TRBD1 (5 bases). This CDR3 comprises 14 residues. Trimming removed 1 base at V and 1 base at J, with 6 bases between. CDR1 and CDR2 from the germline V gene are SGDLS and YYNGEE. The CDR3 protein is CASSVSGSYNEQFF. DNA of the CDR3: TGTGCCAGCAGCGTATCAGGGTCCTACAATGAGCAGTTCTTC.

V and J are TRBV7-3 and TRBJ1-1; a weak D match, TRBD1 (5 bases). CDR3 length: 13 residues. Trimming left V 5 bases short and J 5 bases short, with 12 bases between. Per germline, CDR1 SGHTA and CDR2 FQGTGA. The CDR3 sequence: CASSEDITTEAFF. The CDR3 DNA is TGTGCCAGCAGCGAGGACATTACGACTGAAGCTTTCTTT.

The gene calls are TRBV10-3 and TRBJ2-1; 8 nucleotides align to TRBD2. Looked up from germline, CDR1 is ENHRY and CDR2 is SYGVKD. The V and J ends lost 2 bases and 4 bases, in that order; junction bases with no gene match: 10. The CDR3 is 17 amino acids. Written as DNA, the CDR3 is TGTGCCATCAGTGAGGCATTAGCGGGATCGGGGTACAATGAGCAGTTCTTC. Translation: CAISEALAGSGYNEQFF.

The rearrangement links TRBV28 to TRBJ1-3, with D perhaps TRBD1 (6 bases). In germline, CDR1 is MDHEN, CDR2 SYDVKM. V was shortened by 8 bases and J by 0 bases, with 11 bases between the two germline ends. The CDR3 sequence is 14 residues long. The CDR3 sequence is CASGQLSSGNTIYF. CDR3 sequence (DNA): TGTGCCAGCGGACAGCTTAGCTCTGGAAACACCATATATTTT.

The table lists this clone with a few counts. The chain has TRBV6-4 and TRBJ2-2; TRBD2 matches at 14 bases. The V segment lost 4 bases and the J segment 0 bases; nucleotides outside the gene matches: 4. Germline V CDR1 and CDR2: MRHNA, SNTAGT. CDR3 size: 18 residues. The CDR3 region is CASSAATSGGANTGELFF. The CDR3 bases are TGTGCCAGCAGTGCCGCGACTAGCGGGGGGGCGAACACCGGGGAGCTGTTTTTT.

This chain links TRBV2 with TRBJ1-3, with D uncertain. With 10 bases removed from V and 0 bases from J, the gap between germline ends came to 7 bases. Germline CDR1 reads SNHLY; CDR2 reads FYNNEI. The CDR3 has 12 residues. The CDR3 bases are TGTGCCATACAGAGCTCTGGAAACACCATATATTTT. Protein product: CAIQSSGNTIYF.

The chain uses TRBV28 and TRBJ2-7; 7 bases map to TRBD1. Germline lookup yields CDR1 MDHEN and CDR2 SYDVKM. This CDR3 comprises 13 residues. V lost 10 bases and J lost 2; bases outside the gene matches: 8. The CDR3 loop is CAITKGQTYEQYF. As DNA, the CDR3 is TGTGCCATAACCAAGGGACAGACCTACGAGCAGTACTTC. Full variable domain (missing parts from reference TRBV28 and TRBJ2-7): DVKVTQSSRYLVKRTGEKVFLECVQDMDHENMFWYRQDPGLGLRLIYFSYDVKMKEKGDIPEGYSVSREKKERFSLILESASTNQTSMYLCAITKGQTYEQYFGPGTRLTVT.

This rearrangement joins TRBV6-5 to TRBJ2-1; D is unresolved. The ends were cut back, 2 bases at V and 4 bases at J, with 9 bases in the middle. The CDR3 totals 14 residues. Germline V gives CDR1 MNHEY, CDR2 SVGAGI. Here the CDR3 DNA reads TGTGCCAGCAGTTACACGGGTCTTTACAATGAGCAGTTCTTC. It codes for CASSYTGLYNEQFF.